This paragraph covers one T cell receptor beta chain sequence. What it binds is unknown. V lost 1 base and J lost 1; bases outside the gene matches: 2. The CDR3 extends over 16 amino acids. CDR1 LNHDA and CDR2 SQIVND come from the germline V gene (reference sequence). The entry originates in a study of cytomegalovirus exposure and HLA in healthy donors. Overall study context: Among the approximately 400 donors who were genotyped, approximately 84% fell in the genetic ancestry cluster that is associated with self-reported Caucasian donors.

Study-level findings and limits: TCR beta chain V- and J-gene trimming was linked, in a later analysis, to a missense variant in DCLRE1C.

The study ran its PCR with 60 Vbeta and 13 Jbeta primers. Data came from immunoSEQ multiplex PCR; TCRdb stores just in-frame clones and leaves some out. The sample gives 150,000 to 200,000 clones, about four fifths of which show up once; about 1.4% is in the top ten. The TCR was taken from a woman between 50 and 59 years old in good health and CMV-seronegative. The sample taken for sequencing was PBMCs. V gene TRBV19 combines with J gene TRBJ1-5; 9 bases agree with TRBD1. CDR3 loop: CASSIVGTGSNQPQHF. In DNA form, the CDR3 reads TGTGCCAGTAGTATAGTGGGGACAGGGAGCAATCAGCCCCAGCATTTT. The full variable domain, in which reference TRBV19 and TRBJ1-5 provide the parts outside the CDR3, is DGGITQSPKYLFRKEGQNVTLSCEQNLNHDAMYWYRQDPGQGLRLIYYSQIVNDFQKGDIAEGYSVSREKKESFPLTVTSAQKNPTAFYLCASSIVGTGSNQPQHFGDGTRLSIL.